This TCR beta chain was profiled in a study of shared clonotypes between healthy human individuals. Positive CCR7 selection of CD45RO-negative cells yielded the naive CD8 cells, and terminally differentiated effector memory CD45RA+ cells were excluded. Findings and limits, study-wide: Estimated clonotype richness was generally higher in naive than memory subsets.

A word on this clone: The antigen is unknown.

Germline values: CDR1 MNHEY, CDR2 SMNVEV (reference sequence). The CDR3 contains 16 residues. Trimming at V came to 1 base and at J to 6 bases, leaving 10 bases not matched to a gene. As handled by the study authors: Filtering differed since immunoSEQ provided only junctions, with no quality scores. Profiled with immunoSEQ multiplex PCR; TCRdb holds only in-frame clones, not every one. V and J calls and clone size are given by that table; D and trimming were obtained from the DNA. Of approximately 2,200,000 clones in the sample, roughly 91% were seen once. This chain uses TRBV27 with TRBJ2-7; 9 bases agree with TRBD1. The TCR originated in a man aged 18-30 years in good health. Some clones in this sample may be carry-over from other donors' samples. Sequencing was carried out using naive CD8+ T cells from PBMCs. The CDR3 reads CASSLLLGQGTSEQYF. DNA for the CDR3: TGTGCCAGCAGTTTATTGTTGGGACAGGGTACGTCCGAGCAGTACTTC.